This entry concerns a single T cell receptor (beta chain). What this receptor recognizes is not known. The library was prepared using the immunoSEQ multiplex PCR assay. For the multiplex PCR, a mixture combining 60 forward primers for TCR Vbeta segments and 13 reverse primers for TCR Jbeta segments was used. Amplification of the CDR3 region of rearranged TCR beta genes was performed with a multiplex PCR assay on genomic DNA. The Illumina HiSeq System was used to sequence the amplified TCR beta libraries as 87-base-pair reads. The authors processed their data as follows. A later analysis tallied about 77 million unique TCR beta chains across the 650 to 750 repertoires, and some 10 million of those chains were shared by two or more donors. To remove PCR and sequencing errors, raw reads were error-corrected and collapsed into unique sequences using a nearest-neighbor algorithm that merged closely related sequences. Alignment of CDR3 sequences to IMGT reference sequences was used to assign V, D and J gene segments. Each retained sequence needed at least a six-nucleotide match to both a V gene segment and a J gene segment. Rearrangements were called productive when the CDR3 lacked stop codons and stayed in frame with V and J; all others were non-productive. CDR3 was defined according to IMGT convention as the region running from the second conserved V-encoded cysteine to the conserved J-encoded phenylalanine. In an earlier analysis of around 640 of the donors, sequences lacking an unambiguous match to a single V gene segment were excluded. In an earlier analysis of approximately 500 of the donors, a V segment was called functional when productive rearrangements were above 56.7%, and segregating when the standard deviation between donors exceeded 5%. A statistical classification framework was built for diagnosing cytomegalovirus status from the catalog of TCR beta chain sequences. A later analysis assigned V and J genes by comparing TCR nucleotide sequences with IMGT/GENE-DB human TR gene sequences. The TCRdist pipeline was used in a later analysis to assign CDR3 sequences and most-parsimonious VDJ recombination scenarios. A later analysis defined each TCR beta chain by its CDR3 amino acid sequence plus V-gene family, and excluded reads lacking a unique V-gene family. As a way to deal with suspected cross-contamination and a sequencing artifact, a later analysis dropped roughly 600 nucleotide sequences that were highly shared and had low generation probability. In a later analysis, a clonal expansion index for each public chain was calculated from normalized within-repertoire ranks of inferred template counts. Generation probabilities in a later analysis came from a VDJ recombination model fitted to out-of-frame rearrangements, and those results were checked against IGoR. Hypergeometric tests were used in a later analysis to score TCR-TCR, TCR-HLA and TCR-CMV co-occurrence, with a repertoire-size bias correction applied to the TCR pairs. A later analysis estimated false discovery rates by permuting HLA or CMV assignments 20 times. A later analysis grouped co-occurring TCRs with DBSCAN, adding TCRdist sequence similarity when clustering within HLA-allele-positive subsets. Co-occurrence clustering excluded repertoires with fewer than 30,000 or more than 120,000 public chains, plus five with anomalous nucleotide sharing. Imported from immuneACCESS, the table was reduced by TCRdb to in-frame sequences with V and J called. These copies leave out some clones; in studies compared against another copy, an unresolved V gene accounts for under half, and the cause of the remainder is not known. D and trimming come from the DNA, and the V and J calls and clone size come from that table. The sample's records list 200,000 to 250,000 clones. Of the sample, approximately 1% falls within the top ten clones.

The cohort was made up of approximately 670 healthy bone marrow donors. All cohort members were sampled while nominally healthy, although unrecorded immune exposures were likely present. The donor tested CMV seropositive, placing the donor among the roughly 270 seropositive members of the cohort. A peripheral blood sample was collected from each donor, and TCR beta sequencing was performed on peripheral blood mononuclear cells. The Qiagen DNeasy Blood Extraction Kit was used to extract genomic DNA from the blood cell samples. The CDR3 runs 15 amino acids, cysteine and phenylalanine included. The read is trimmed to its CDR3 DNA, 45 bases read in frame from base 1. Cut back by 8 bases and 5 bases, the V and J ends lie 18 bases apart. CDR1 and CDR2 are drawn from the germline V gene (reference sequence): LNHDA, SQIVND. The data derive from a study of cytomegalovirus exposure and HLA in healthy donors (dated by TCRdb to 2016 to 2017). For the wider study: According to an earlier analysis of a few hundred of the donors, about 170 million T cells yielded approximately 120 million unique TCR beta sequences and around 300 Gb of sequence data. An early release covering roughly 600 HLA-typed donors comprised roughly 300 gigabases of sequencing data and some 79 million unique TCR sequences. The genetic ancestry cluster associated with self-reported Caucasian donors included roughly four fifths of the roughly 400 genotyped donors. The study aimed to test whether cataloging public T cell receptors could reveal signatures of past pathogen exposure. The study profiled the T cell repertoires of under 850 subjects by immunosequencing and related them to cytomegalovirus serostatus. A separate validation cohort of roughly 130 different subjects was used in addition to the roughly 700-subject first cohort. To predict cytomegalovirus infection status, the study brought together high-throughput TCR immunosequencing, statistical association of individual TCRs with disease status, and machine learning. In a later analysis, previously published TCR beta repertoires from several hundred donors were re-analyzed and high-resolution HLA genotyping was added so that TCR occurrence patterns could be studied. Rather than using new phenotypic data, the later analysis identified candidate immune exposures from TCR beta sequences and from how often those sequences occurred across donors. To decide whether each TCR beta V gene segment behaved as functional or pseudogenic, an earlier analysis of some 600 of the donors relied on high-throughput TCR beta sequencing. Donor age, sex, ethnicity and CMV serostatus were compiled together with the repertoire data. A later genetic analysis took genome-wide SNP genotypes for about three fifths of the 666 donors and used that subset as a discovery cohort. Every discovery cohort repertoire had been produced on one sequencing platform. Both class I and class II loci were covered by HLA typing, at four-digit resolution. The number of typed donors differed by locus: about 620-640 for A, B, C, DRB1 and DQB1; 500 to 550 for DQA1; around 610 for DPA1; and roughly 450 for DPB1. Because of strong linkage in the cohort, roughly five DR-DQ haplotypes were treated as single units for association and clustering. Among about 400 genotyped donors of the cohort, an average of approximately 240,000 unique TCR beta nucleotide sequences was sequenced per donor, of which about 20% were non-productive.

The paper as a whole reports these results and caveats: According to a later analysis, parvovirus B19, influenza, CMV and Epstein-Barr virus appeared linked to several top co-occurrence clusters. When HLA alleles, especially DR and DQ, strongly co-occurred, TCR associations were difficult to assign to individual alleles. A cluster of highly shared sequence variants was judged likely to represent a technical artifact of the sequencing pipeline. The classifier was reported to diagnose cytomegalovirus status with high specificity and sensitivity in both the original and validation cohorts. This cohort had only TCR beta chains sequenced, and the lack of alpha or paired-chain data limited which features could be detected. Some IMGT-functional V segments, including TRBV6-2 and TRBV6-3, could not be told apart with the 87-base-pair reads, so those segments were excluded. A later genetic analysis associated a missense DCLRE1C variant with V-gene and J-gene trimming of TCR beta chains, and an independent cohort replicated the association. The authors suggested that the approach could potentially be extended to other disease states and immunological phenotypes. A later analysis associated approximately 17,000 TCR beta sequences with specific HLA alleles at a false discovery rate of 0.05. According to a later genetic analysis, donors in an Asian-associated ancestry cluster had fewer N-insertions in productive TCRs than the approximately 670-donor mean. In an earlier analysis of some 540 of the donors, most TCR beta V segments appeared in productive rearrangements about 87% or about 30% of the time, broadly matching IMGT annotations. According to a later analysis, TCR association rates differed among HLA loci, with DRB1 alleles showing the most associated TCRs and HLA-C alleles showing the fewest. According to a later analysis, most CMV-associated TCR beta chains appeared to be HLA-restricted, and the HLA associations seemed to be driven largely by CMV exposure. In a later analysis, HLA-associated TCR beta chains showed more clonal expansion and lower generation probabilities than non-associated chains that were equally common. Because HLA typing was unavailable for some donors at each locus, only the typed subset was used in association tests. A further reported finding was that TCR beta sequences accurately predicted the HLA-A and HLA-B alleles for most subjects in the first cohort. While some public TCRs were present in many individuals, most TCR sequences turned up only very rarely across donors. A total of 164 TCR beta chains were listed by the study as associated with cytomegalovirus. Correlated functional status among segregating V segments might reflect linkage disequilibrium, but an unknown experimental factor could not be ruled out. Immune exposure information for the cohort was limited to CMV serostatus. Sequencing depth was assumed to be roughly uniform across donors in the presence/absence analyses, though that assumption may not hold. Over 15 rarely observed V segments, including chromosome 9 orphons, were excluded from the earlier analysis of about 610 of the donors because counts were too low. Three of the identified cytomegalovirus-associated TCR beta chains were confirmed in vitro to be specific for cytomegalovirus antigens.

This TCR came from a woman in her twenties or thirties in good health and CMV-seropositive. The chain couples TRBV19 to TRBJ2-2; no D gene is confidently identified. Sequenced material: PBMCs. The CDR3 region: CASAIQTVRTGELFF. The sequenced DNA: TGTGCCAGTGCGATCCAGACTGTTAGGACCGGGGAGCTGTTTTTT.